A single T cell receptor (beta chain) is shown here with its context. Its antigen is not known. This specimen comes from a study of cytomegalovirus exposure and HLA in healthy donors. V lost 5 bases and J lost 1; bases outside the gene matches: 7. CDR1 is LNHDA, CDR2 SQIVND, per germline (reference sequence). The CDR3 spans 16 residues. The PCR ran on 60 Vbeta and 13 Jbeta primers. Data came from immunoSEQ multiplex PCR; TCRdb stores just in-frame clones and leaves some out. The sample records around 200,000 clones, 79% being singletons. Findings of the study overall: The dataset shows that most TCR sequences were rare, while some public TCRs occurred in many donors. Among TCR beta chains, those listed as cytomegalovirus-associated numbered more than 150.

The material sequenced was PBMCs. This chain uses TRBV19 with TRBJ1-1; 10 nucleotides match TRBD1. The sequence was obtained from a woman in her twenties or thirties in good health and CMV-seropositive. The CDR3 DNA is TGTGCCAGTAGTCCCGGGACAGGGGCTGAGAACACTGAAGCTTTCTTT. It translates to CASSPGTGAENTEAFF.